Listed below are T cell receptor beta chains from one sample, sequenced in a study of long-term antiretroviral therapy in people with HIV. Here immunoSEQ multiplex PCR was the method, and the copy in TCRdb shows in-frame clones only, minus some. The sample carries about 39,000 clones, about 90% recorded once. The sample here was unsorted PBMCs, taken 1.2 years after starting antiretroviral therapy. The source is a woman between 50 and 59 years old with HIV. Both conserved end residues are part of each CDR3. The D gene is left open where the match is weak. Rows may omit the clone size; those that give it use once, few, many or a size class.

>.|TRBV27|TRBJ2-3|17|.
TGTGCCAGCAGTTTAAGTGGCCCGGCATTTAGCACAGATACGCAGTATTTT
CASSLSGPAFSTDTQYF
>.|TRBV6-1|TRBJ2-7|11|once
TGTGCCAGCTCCGTCTCCTACGAGCAGTACTTC
CASSVSYEQYF
>TRBD2|TRBV5-4|TRBJ2-1|16|.
TGTGCCAGCAGCGGAGGGACTAGCGGGGGGCACAATGAGCAGTTCTTC
CASSGGTSGGHNEQFF
>.|TRBV9|TRBJ2-7|14|.
TGTGCCAGCAGCGTCACTCCCGAGAGGGCGGAGCAGTACTTC
CASSVTPERAEQYF
>.|TRBV10-3|TRBJ1-1|15|once
TGTGCCATCCAACCCGCGGAGGGGTCGAACACTGAAGCTTTCTTT
CAIQPAEGSNTEAFF
>.|TRBV9|TRBJ2-7|14|.
TGTGCCAGCAGCGTAAGATTCGAGTCGGGCGAGCAGTACTTC
CASSVRFESGEQYF
>.|TRBV19|TRBJ2-2|14|.
TGTGCCAGTAGTAGGACCGCGAACACCGGGGAGCTGTTTTTT
CASSRTANTGELFF
>.|TRBV19|TRBJ1-1|15|.
TGTGCCAGTAGTAGTGGGCAGGGGACGAACACTGAAGCTTTCTTT
CASSSGQGTNTEAFF
>.|TRBV5-4|TRBJ1-6|13|.
TGTGCCAGCAGCTTGAAAGATAATTCACCCCTCCACTTT
CASSLKDNSPLHF
>.|TRBV11-2|TRBJ2-2|16|.
TGTGCCAGCAGCCCCGCCGGGATCGGTCCCACCGGGGAGCTGTTTTTT
CASSPAGIGPTGELFF
>.|TRBV11-2|TRBJ2-7|16|.
TGTGCCAGCAGCTTAGAGGGACGGAGAACCTTCTACGAGCAGTACTTC
CASSLEGRRTFYEQYF
>.|TRBV15|TRBJ2-5|14|.
TGTGCCACCTCCGAGTTCGGGATCCAAGAGACCCAGTACTTC
CATSEFGIQETQYF